This T cell receptor (beta chain) was captured by sequencing in a study of blood T cell repertoires in COVID-19. Original handling: Reference gene primer amplification gave nucleated cell count estimates. The assay was immunoSEQ multiplex PCR, and TCRdb's table has in-frame clones only and misses some. V and J calls and clone size follow that table, whereas D and trimming were derived from the DNA. The table lists more than 300,000 clones, under 85% of them singletons. The CDR3 is made up of 16 amino acids. Germline V gene lookup returns CDR1 SGHRS and CDR2 YFSETQ. V lost 0 bases to trimming and J lost 1 base, with 10 bases between them. This clone was seen only once.

What was sequenced was PBMCs or T cells enriched from blood (not recorded which). The chain couples TRBV5-1 to TRBJ2-2; D is ambiguous. The sequence came from a woman in her forties or fifties who had recovered from COVID-19. In DNA, the CDR3 is TGCGCCAGCAGCTTGGATGCGGTAGGGAACACCGGGGAGCTGTTTTTT. As protein: CASSLDAVGNTGELFF.